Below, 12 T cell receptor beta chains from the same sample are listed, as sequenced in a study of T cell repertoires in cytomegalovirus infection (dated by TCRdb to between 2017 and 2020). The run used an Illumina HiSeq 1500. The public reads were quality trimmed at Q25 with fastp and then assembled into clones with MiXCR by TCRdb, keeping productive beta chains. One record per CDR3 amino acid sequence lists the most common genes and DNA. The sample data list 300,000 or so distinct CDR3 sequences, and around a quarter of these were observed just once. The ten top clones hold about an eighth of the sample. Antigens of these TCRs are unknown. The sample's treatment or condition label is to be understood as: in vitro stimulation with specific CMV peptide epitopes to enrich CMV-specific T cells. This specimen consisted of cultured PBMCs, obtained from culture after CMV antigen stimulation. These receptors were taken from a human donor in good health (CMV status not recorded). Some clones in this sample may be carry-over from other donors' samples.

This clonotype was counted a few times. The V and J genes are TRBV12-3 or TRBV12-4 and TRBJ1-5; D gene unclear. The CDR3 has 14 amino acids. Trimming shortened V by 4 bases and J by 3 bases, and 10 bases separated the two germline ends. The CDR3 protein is CASSYRVLNQPQHF. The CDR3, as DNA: TGTGCCAGCAGTTACCGGGTCCTCAATCAGCCCCAGCATTTT.

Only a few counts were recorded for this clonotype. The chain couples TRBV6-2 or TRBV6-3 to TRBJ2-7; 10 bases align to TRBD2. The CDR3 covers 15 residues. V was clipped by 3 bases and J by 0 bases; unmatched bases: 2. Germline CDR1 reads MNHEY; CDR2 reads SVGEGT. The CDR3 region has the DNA TGTGCCAGCAGTTATTCTAGCGGGAGCTCCTACGAGCAGTACTTC. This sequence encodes CASSYSSGSSYEQYF.

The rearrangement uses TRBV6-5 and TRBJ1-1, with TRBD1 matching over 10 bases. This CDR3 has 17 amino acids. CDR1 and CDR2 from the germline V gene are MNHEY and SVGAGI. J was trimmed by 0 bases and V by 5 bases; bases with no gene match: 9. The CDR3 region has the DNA TGTGCCAGCAGTGACAGGGACAGGGGATTGTTGAACACTGAAGCTTTCTTT. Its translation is CASSDRDRGLLNTEAFF.

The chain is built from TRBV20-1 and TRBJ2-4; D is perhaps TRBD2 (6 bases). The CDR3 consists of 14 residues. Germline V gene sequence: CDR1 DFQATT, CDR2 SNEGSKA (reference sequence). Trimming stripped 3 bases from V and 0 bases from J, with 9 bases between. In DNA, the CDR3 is TGCAGTGCTAGGTACGGGGGAGCCAAAAACATTCAGTACTTC. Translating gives CSARYGGAKNIQYF.

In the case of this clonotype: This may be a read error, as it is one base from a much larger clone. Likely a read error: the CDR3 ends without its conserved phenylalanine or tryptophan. CDR3 in DNA: TGTGCCAGCAGTTTCTCAGGATTCACTGAAGCTTTCGTT. This gives the protein CASSFSGFTEAFV. This rearrangement joins TRBV12-3 or TRBV12-4 to TRBJ1-1; no clear D gene. V lost 3 bases, J lost 4 bases, and 9 bases lay in between. The CDR3 loop spans 13 amino acids.

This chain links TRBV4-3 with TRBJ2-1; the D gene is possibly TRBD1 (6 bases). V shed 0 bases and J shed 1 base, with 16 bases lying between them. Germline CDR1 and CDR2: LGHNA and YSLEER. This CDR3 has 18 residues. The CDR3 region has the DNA TGCGCCAGCAGCCAAGAGGGAAAAGTGGGGGCGTCCTACAATGAGCAGTTCTTC. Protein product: CASSQEGKVGASYNEQFF.

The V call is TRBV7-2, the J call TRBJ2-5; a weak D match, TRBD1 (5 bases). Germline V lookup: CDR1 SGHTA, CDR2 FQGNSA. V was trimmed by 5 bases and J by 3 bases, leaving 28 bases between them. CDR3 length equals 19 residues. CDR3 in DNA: TGTGCCAGCAGCAAAGGGGTATACGGTGGTCAGGGCCATGAAGAGACCCAGTACTTC. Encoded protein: CASSKGVYGGQGHEETQYF. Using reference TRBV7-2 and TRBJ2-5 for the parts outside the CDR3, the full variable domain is GAGVSQSPSNKVTEKGKDVELRCDPISGHTALYWYRQSLGQGLEFLIYFQGNSAPDKSGLPSDRFSAERTGGSVSTLTIQRTQQEDSAVYLCASSKGVYGGQGHEETQYFGPGTRLLVL.

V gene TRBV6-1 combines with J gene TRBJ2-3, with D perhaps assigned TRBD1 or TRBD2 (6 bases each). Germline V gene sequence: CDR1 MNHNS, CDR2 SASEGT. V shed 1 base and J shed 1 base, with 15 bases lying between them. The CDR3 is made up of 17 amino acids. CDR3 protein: CASSEVEGGTRTDTQYF. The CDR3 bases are TGTGCCAGCAGTGAAGTTGAGGGGGGAACGCGCACAGATACGCAGTATTTT.

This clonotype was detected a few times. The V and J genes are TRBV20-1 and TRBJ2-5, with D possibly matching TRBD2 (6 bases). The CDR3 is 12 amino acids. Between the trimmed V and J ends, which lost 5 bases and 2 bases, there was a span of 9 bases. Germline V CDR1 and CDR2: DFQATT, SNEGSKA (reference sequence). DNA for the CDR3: TGCAGTGCTTGGGACTTTCAAGAGACCCAGTACTTC. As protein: CSAWDFQETQYF.

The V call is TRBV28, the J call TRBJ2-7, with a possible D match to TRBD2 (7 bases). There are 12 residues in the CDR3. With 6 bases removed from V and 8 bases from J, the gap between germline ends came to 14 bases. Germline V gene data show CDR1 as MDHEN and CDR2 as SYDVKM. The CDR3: CASRAQGGKQYF. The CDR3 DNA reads TGTGCCAGCAGGGCACAGGGAGGGAAGCAGTACTTC.

CDR3 residues: CASSYDRPYEQYF. In DNA form, the CDR3 reads TGTGCCAGCAGTTACGACAGACCCTACGAGCAGTACTTC. This chain connects TRBV6-2 or TRBV6-3 to TRBJ2-7, with D maybe TRBD1 (5 bases). This CDR3 contains 13 residues. Trimming took off 2 bases at V and 2 bases at J, with 7 bases between the two ends. CDR1 is MNHEY and CDR2 is SVGEGT in the germline V gene.

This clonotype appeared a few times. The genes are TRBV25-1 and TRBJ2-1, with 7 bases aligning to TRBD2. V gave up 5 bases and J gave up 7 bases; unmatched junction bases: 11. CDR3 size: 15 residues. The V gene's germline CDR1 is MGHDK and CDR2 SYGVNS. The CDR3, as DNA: TGTGCCAGCAGTTCCCCCGGGACTAATATAAATGAGCAGTTCTTC. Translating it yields CASSSPGTNINEQFF.